This entry is about one T cell receptor (beta chain). Its antigen is currently unknown. This sample was taken from a study of T cell responses to AZD1222 COVID-19 vaccine. Sequencing was performed with immunoSEQ multiplex PCR; in TCRdb, only in-frame clones are kept and a portion is missing. The table lists about 160,000 clones, roughly nine tenths of them singletons. Study-wide results and caveats: In a largely white British group with more females than males, clonal diversity was possibly underestimated.

Here the sequenced sample was peripheral blood, taken on day 0 of MenACWY control vaccination. This sequence originates from an adult in good health.

The DNA for the CDR3 is TGTGCCAGTAGTATAGTTAGCGGGAGGGCCTGGGGGGTTTACAATGAGCAGTTCTTC. Amino acids: CASSIVSGRAWGVYNEQFF. The rearrangement links TRBV19 to TRBJ2-1; 11 positions match TRBD2. Germline CDR1 and CDR2: LNHDA and SQIVND (reference sequence). The CDR3 consists of 19 residues. V trimming: 1 base; J trimming: 4 bases; junction bases outside the gene matches: 12.